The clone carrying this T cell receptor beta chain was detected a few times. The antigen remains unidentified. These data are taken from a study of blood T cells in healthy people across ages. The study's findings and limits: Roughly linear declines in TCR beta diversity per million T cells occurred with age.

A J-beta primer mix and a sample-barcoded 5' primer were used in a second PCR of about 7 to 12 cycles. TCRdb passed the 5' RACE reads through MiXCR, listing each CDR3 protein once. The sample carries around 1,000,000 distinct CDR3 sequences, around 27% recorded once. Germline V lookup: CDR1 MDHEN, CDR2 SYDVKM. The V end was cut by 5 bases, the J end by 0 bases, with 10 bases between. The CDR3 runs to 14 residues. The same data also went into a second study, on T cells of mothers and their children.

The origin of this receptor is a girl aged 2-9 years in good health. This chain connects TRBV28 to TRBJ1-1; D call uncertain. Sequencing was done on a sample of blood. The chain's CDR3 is CASSTPALNTEAFF. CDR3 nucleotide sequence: TGTGCCAGCAGTACTCCAGCCCTGAACACTGAAGCTTTCTTT.